Listed here are 17 T cell receptor beta chains from one sample, sequenced in a study of T-cell memory formation after mild COVID-19. Each CDR3 protein is one row after TCRdb ran MiXCR on the 5' RACE reads. This sample has 310,000 or so distinct CDR3 sequences, with about 15% found just once. Material: PBMCs or a T cell subset sorted from them (not recorded which). The receptors were sampled from a man aged 18 to 35 who had mild COVID-19 (a few samples of this study predate the infection). Cell type and time point are not known.

The rearrangement links TRBV19 to TRBJ2-5; 7 positions agree with TRBD1. The length of the CDR3 is 12 residues. Trimming at V came to 10 bases and at J to 5 bases, leaving 7 bases not matched to a gene. Germline V lookup: CDR1 LNHDA, CDR2 SQIVND (reference sequence). CDR3 loop: CATSTGQETQYF. CDR3 nucleotide sequence: TGTGCCACCTCGACAGGGCAGGAGACCCAGTACTTC.

This chain uses TRBV7-8 with TRBJ2-5; 9 nucleotides match TRBD1. CDR1 is SGHVS and CDR2 is FQNEAQ in the germline V gene. With V trimmed by 4 bases and J by 5 bases, 8 bases remained unmatched. This CDR3 region has 15 residues. The CDR3 sequence is CASSSRDREYETQYF. The CDR3 nucleotides read TGTGCCAGCAGCTCCCGGGACAGGGAGTACGAGACCCAGTACTTC.

This sequence joins TRBV5-4 and TRBJ2-7; D tentatively fits TRBD1 or TRBD2 (5 bases each). Germline V gene sequence: CDR1 SGHNT, CDR2 YYREEE (reference sequence). V was trimmed by 2 bases and J by 3 bases, leaving 9 bases between them. There are 13 residues in the CDR3. The CDR3 loop reads CASSFGAGYEQYV. In DNA, the CDR3 is TGTGCCAGCAGCTTCGGGGCGGGCTACGAGCAGTACGTC.

This clonotype was counted a few times. The chain has TRBV11-2 and TRBJ2-5; D call uncertain. The V end lost 5 bases, the J end lost 4 bases, and 8 bases lay between the germline ends. The CDR3 runs to 12 residues. CDR1 SGHAT and CDR2 FQNNGV come from the germline V gene. The CDR3, as DNA: TGTGCCAGCAGCCCCTCCCTAGAGACCCAGTACTTC. Protein product: CASSPSLETQYF.

A few counts support this clonotype. This chain connects TRBV7-3 to TRBJ2-2, with 8 bases identical to TRBD1. V was pared by 3 bases and J by 4 bases, with 4 bases of the junction left unmatched. Germline CDR1 SGHTA, CDR2 FQGTGA. This CDR3 contains 15 residues. CDR3 nucleotides: TGTGCCAGCAGCTTCTCCGGGACAGGCACCGGGGAGCTGTTTTTT. It yields the protein CASSFSGTGTGELFF.

The chain employs TRBV6-5 and TRBJ2-1, with D tentatively TRBD1 (6 bases). Looked up from germline, CDR1 is MNHEY and CDR2 is SVGAGI. Trimming took off 5 bases at V and 0 bases at J, with 11 bases between the two ends. The CDR3 has 15 amino acids. CDR3 bases: TGTGCCAGCAGTGTGGGCAGGGGCTCCTACAATGAGCAGTTCTTC. Translating gives CASSVGRGSYNEQFF.

The V call is TRBV6-1, the J call TRBJ1-1; D is undetermined. Germline loops: CDR1 MNHNS, CDR2 SASEGT. Trimming cost V 7 bases and J 0 bases, with 6 bases left between them. This CDR3 is 12 amino acids long. The DNA of the CDR3 is TGTGCCAGCATCACTATGAACACTGAAGCTTTCTTT. It is translated as CASITMNTEAFF.

At least ten counts were recorded for this clonotype. This chain joins TRBV7-6 and TRBJ2-1; 10 bases line up with TRBD2. The CDR3 extends over 15 amino acids. The germline gives CDR1 SGHVS, CDR2 FNYEAQ. The V segment lost 5 bases and the J segment 4 bases; nucleotides outside the gene matches: 5. The chain's CDR3 is CASSRLAGAYNEQFF. The CDR3 bases are TGTGCCAGCAGCAGGCTAGCGGGGGCTTACAATGAGCAGTTCTTC. The full variable domain, its missing parts supplied by reference TRBV7-6 and TRBJ2-1, is GAGVSQSPRYKVTKRGQDVALRCDPISGHVSLYWYRQALGQGPEFLTYFNYEAQQDKSGLPNDRFSAERPEGSISTLTIQRTEQRDSAMYRCASSRLAGAYNEQFFGPGTRLTVL.

This clonotype has a count of ten or more. The CDR3 nucleotides are TGTGCCAGCAGTTTGATGTCGAACACTGAAGCTTTCTTT. It specifies CASSLMSNTEAFF. The V gene is TRBV27, the J gene TRBJ1-1, with unresolved D. CDR1 and CDR2 from the germline V gene are MNHEY and SMNVEV (reference sequence). This CDR3 is built from 13 residues. The ends were cut back, 3 bases at V and 1 base at J, with 6 bases in the middle.

This clonotype came up a few times. V and J are TRBV7-2 and TRBJ2-3; D is perhaps TRBD2 (7 bases). Germline V CDR1 and CDR2: SGHTA, FQGNSA. Trimming removed 11 bases at V and 2 bases at J, with 11 bases between. The CDR3 is made up of 12 amino acids. CDR3 sequence reads: CAGGGLTDTQYF. The CDR3 region has the DNA TGTGCCGGGGGGGGGCTCACAGATACGCAGTATTTT.

With regard to this clonotype: The conserved final phenylalanine or tryptophan is absent from the CDR3, which likely points to a read error. The chain has TRBV7-2 and TRBJ2-5; either TRBD1 or TRBD2 may fit D (5 bases each). Trimming removed 5 bases at V and 4 bases at J, with 14 bases between. Germline V CDR1 and CDR2: SGHTA, FQGNSA. This CDR3 comprises 14 residues. The CDR3 DNA follows: TGTGCCAGCAGCGGCACAGGAGGTGGAGAGACCCAGTACTTA. Amino acid sequence: CASSGTGGGETQYL.

This clonotype has more than one count but fewer than ten. A read error may account for a junction end that differs from germline. The V call is TRBV7-9, the J call TRBJ2-5; 8 bases map to TRBD2. This CDR3 spans 11 amino acids. Germline CDR1 and CDR2: SEHNR and FQNEAQ (reference sequence). In DNA, the CDR3 is TGTGCCAGCAGCTACTCGGGACTAGGACACTTC. This translates into CASSYSGLGHF.

This clonotype showed up just a few times. CDR3 loop: CASPSCGRRETQYF. The CDR3 DNA sequence: TGTGCCAGTCCTAGCTGCGGGAGACGGGAGACCCAGTACTTC. The rearrangement links TRBV12-3 or TRBV12-4 to TRBJ2-5, with TRBD2 matching 7 bases. Unmatched junction bases numbered 12, after V lost 9 bases and J lost 5 bases. The CDR3 contains 14 residues.

CDR3 nucleotides: TGTGCCAGCAGTTTAAGTCGGACATTTTCAGGGGAGCTGTTTTTT. This sequence encodes CASSLSRTFSGELFF. The J gene is TRBJ2-2, the V gene TRBV27, with a weak D call TRBD1 (5 bases). Germline V gives CDR1 MNHEY, CDR2 SMNVEV (reference sequence). V was cut by 2 bases and J by 8 bases, with 15 bases left in between. The CDR3 sequence is 15 residues long.

The sample holds a few counts of this clonotype. The gene calls are TRBV20-1 and TRBJ1-4, with 7 bases fitting TRBD1. The CDR3 has 15 residues. V lost 5 bases to trimming and J lost 2 bases; unmatched junction nucleotides: 8. From germline, CDR1 is DFQATT and CDR2 SNEGSKA (reference sequence). The CDR3 loop is CSAFTGVATNEKLFF. In nucleotides, the CDR3 is TGCAGTGCTTTTACAGGGGTGGCGACTAATGAAAAACTGTTTTTT.

The J gene is TRBJ1-1, the V gene TRBV7-9; 8 bases agree with TRBD1. The CDR3 is 16 amino acids. The germline V gene encodes CDR1 SEHNR and CDR2 FQNEAQ (reference sequence). V trimming: 4 bases; J trimming: 0 bases; junction bases outside the gene matches: 7. CDR3 amino acids: CASSSRQGLLNTEAFF. CDR3 nucleotide sequence: TGTGCCAGCAGCTCCCGACAGGGGCTCTTGAACACTGAAGCTTTCTTT.

This rearrangement joins TRBV7-9 to TRBJ1-6, with a weak D call TRBD1 (5 bases). Trimming left V 7 bases short and J 8 bases short, with 18 bases between. CDR1 is SEHNR and CDR2 is FQNEAQ in the germline V gene (reference sequence). The CDR3 extends over 15 amino acids. The CDR3 sequence: CASNRFGGGDSPLHF. The CDR3 nucleotides read TGTGCCAGCAACCGGTTTGGGGGAGGGGATTCACCCCTCCACTTT.